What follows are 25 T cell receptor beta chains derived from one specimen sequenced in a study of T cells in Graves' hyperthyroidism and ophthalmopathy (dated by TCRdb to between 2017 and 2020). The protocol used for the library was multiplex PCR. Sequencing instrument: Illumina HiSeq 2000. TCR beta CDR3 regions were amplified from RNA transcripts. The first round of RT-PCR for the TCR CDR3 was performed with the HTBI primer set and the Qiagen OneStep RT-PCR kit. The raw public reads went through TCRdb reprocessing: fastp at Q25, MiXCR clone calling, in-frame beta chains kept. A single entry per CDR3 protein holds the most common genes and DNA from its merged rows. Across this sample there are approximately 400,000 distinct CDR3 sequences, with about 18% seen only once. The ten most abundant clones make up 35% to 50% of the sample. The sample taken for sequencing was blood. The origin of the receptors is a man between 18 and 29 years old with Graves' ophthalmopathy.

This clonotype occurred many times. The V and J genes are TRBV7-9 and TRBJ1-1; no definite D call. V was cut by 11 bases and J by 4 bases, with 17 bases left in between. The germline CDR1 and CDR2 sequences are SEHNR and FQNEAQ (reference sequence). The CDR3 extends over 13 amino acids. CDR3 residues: CAGEGGKVTEAFF. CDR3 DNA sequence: TGTGCCGGGGAGGGAGGGAAAGTCACTGAAGCTTTCTTT.

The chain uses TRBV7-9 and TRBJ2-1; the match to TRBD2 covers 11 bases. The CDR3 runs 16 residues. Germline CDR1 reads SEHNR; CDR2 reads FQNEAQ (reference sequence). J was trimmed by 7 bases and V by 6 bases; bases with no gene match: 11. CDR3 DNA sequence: TGTGCCAGCAGTCGGGACTCTAGCGGGGGGACGAATGAGCAGTTCTTC. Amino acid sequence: CASSRDSSGGTNEQFF.

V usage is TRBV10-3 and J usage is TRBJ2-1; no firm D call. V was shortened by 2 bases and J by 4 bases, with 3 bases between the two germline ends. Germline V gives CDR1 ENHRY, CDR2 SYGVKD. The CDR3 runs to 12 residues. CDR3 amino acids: CAISETYNEQFF. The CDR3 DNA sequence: TGTGCCATCAGTGAGACGTACAATGAGCAGTTCTTC.

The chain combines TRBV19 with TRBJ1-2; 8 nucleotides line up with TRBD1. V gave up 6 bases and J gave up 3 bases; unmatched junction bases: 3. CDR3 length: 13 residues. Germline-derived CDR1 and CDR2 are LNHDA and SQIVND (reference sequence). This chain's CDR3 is CASRGQADYGYTF. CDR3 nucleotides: TGTGCCAGTAGGGGACAGGCCGACTATGGCTACACCTTC.

The CDR3 bases are TGTGCCAGCAGTGACCCGACTGGGCAAGAGACCCAGTACTTC. Translated: CASSDPTGQETQYF. V is TRBV2 and J is TRBJ2-5; D unclear. CDR3 size: 14 residues. Per germline, CDR1 SNHLY and CDR2 FYNNEI. The germline V and J ends were trimmed by 3 bases and 2 bases, with 10 bases remaining between them.

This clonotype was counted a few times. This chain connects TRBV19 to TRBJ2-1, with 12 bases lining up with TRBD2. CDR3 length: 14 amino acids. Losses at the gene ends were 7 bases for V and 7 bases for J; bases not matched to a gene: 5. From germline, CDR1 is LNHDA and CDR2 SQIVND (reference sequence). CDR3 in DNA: TGTGCCAGTACCCTAGCGGGGGGGCCTAATGAGCAGTTCTTC. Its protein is CASTLAGGPNEQFF.

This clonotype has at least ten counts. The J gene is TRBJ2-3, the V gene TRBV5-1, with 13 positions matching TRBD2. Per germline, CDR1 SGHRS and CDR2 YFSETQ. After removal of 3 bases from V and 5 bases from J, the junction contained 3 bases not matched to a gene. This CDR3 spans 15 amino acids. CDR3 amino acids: CASSSRTSGGDTQYF. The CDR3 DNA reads TGCGCCAGCAGCTCACGGACTAGCGGGGGAGATACGCAGTATTTT.

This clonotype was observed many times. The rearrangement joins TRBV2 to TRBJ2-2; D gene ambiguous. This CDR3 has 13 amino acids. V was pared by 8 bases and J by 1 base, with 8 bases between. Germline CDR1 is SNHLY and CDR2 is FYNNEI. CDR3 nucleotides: TGTGCCAGCGGTGCGGTGAACACCGGGGAGCTGTTTTTT. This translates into CASGAVNTGELFF.

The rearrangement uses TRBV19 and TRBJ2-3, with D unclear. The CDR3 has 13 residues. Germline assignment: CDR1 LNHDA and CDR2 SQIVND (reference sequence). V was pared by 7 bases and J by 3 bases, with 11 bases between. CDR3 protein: CASTLQGTDTQYF. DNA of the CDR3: TGTGCCAGTACCCTCCAAGGGACAGATACGCAGTATTTT.

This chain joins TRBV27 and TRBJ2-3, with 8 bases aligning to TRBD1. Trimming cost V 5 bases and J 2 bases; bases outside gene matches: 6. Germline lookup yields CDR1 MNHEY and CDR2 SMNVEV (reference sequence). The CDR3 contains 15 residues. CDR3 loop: CASSPRTGFTDTQYF. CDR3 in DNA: TGTGCCAGCAGTCCACGGACAGGGTTCACAGATACGCAGTATTTT.

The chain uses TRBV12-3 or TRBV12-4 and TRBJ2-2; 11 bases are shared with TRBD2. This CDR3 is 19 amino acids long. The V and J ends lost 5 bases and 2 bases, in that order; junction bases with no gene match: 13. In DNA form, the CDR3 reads TGTGCCAGCAGTGGAGGGCGGGGACTAGCGGTGATCAACACCGGGGAGCTGTTTTTT. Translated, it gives CASSGGRGLAVINTGELFF.

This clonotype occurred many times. The CDR3, as DNA: TGTGCCAGCAGTGGCAGGGGTTTAGGCTATGGCTACACCTTC. This translates into CASSGRGLGYGYTF. This chain joins TRBV28 and TRBJ1-2, with D possibly TRBD1 on 6 matching bases. The CDR3 contains 14 residues. Trimming left V 5 bases short and J 4 bases short, with 14 bases between. Germline values: CDR1 MDHEN, CDR2 SYDVKM.

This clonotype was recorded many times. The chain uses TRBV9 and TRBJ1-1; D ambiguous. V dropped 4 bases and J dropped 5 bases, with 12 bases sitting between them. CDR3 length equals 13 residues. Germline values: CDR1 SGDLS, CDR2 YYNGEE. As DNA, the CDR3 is TGTGCCAGCAGCCCAGGCTCGGGGACTGAAGCTTTCTTT. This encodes CASSPGSGTEAFF.

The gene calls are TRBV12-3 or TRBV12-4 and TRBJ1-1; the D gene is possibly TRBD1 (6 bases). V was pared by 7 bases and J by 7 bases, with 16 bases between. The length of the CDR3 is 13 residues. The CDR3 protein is CASNARGWGEAFF. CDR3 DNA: TGTGCCAGCAATGCCAGGGGTTGGGGTGAAGCTTTCTTT.

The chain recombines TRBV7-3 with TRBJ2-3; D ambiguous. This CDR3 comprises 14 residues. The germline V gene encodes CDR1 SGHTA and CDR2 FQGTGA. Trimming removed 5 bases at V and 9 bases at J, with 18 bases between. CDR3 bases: TGTGCCAGCAGCCAGAGTGCTATCCCCAGGACGCAGTATTTT. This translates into CASSQSAIPRTQYF.

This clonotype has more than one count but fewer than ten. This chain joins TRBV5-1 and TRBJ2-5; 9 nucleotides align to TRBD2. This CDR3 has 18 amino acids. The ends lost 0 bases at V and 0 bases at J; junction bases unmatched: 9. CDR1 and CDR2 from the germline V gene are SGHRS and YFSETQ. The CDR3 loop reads CASSLAPGSGGYQETQYF. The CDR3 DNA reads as TGCGCCAGCAGCTTGGCCCCCGGAAGCGGGGGGTACCAAGAGACCCAGTACTTC.

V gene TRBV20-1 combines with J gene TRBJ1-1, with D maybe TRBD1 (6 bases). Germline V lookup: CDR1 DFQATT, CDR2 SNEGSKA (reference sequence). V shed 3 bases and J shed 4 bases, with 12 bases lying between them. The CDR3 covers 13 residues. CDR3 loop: CSASLQGTTEAFF. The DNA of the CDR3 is TGCAGTGCTAGCTTACAGGGAACCACTGAAGCTTTCTTT.

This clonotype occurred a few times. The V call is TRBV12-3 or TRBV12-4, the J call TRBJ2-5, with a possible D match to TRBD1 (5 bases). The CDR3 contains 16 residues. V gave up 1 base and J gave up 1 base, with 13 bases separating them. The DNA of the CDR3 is TGTGCCAGCAGTTTAGTAGGGGCGGCAGCCCAAGAGACCCAGTACTTC. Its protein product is CASSLVGAAAQETQYF.

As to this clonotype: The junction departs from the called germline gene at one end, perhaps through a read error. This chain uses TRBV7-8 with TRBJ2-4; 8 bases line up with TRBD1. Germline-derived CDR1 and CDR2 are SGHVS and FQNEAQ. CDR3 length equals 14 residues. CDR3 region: CASSLRQGSNIQHF. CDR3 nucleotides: TGTGCCAGCAGCTTAAGACAGGGGTCAAACATTCAGCACTTC.

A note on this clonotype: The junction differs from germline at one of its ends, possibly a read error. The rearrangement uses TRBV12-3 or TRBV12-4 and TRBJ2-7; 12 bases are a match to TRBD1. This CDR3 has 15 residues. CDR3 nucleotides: TGTGCCAGCAGCCGGGGGACAGGGGGCTCCTACGAGCGGTACTTC. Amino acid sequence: CASSRGTGGSYERYF.

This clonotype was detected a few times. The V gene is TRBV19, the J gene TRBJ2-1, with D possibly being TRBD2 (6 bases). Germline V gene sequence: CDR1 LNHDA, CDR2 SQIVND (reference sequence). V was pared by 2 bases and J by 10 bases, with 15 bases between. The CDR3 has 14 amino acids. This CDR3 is CASSISPGDMEQFF. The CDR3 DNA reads TGTGCCAGTAGTATAAGTCCGGGAGACATGGAGCAGTTCTTC.

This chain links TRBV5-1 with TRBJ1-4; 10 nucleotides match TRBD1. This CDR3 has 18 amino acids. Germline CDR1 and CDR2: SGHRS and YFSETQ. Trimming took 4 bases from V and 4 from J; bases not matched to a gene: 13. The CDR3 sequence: CASSAGQGVSLGNEKLFF. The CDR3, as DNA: TGCGCCAGCAGCGCCGGACAGGGGGTATCCTTGGGTAATGAAAAACTGTTTTTT.

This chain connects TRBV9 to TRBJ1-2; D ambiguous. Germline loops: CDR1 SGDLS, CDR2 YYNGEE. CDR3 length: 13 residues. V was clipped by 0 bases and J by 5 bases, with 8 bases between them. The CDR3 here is CASSVVPSYGYTF. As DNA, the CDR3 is TGTGCCAGCAGCGTAGTACCTTCTTATGGCTACACCTTC. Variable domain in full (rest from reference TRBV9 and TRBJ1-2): DSGVTQTPKHLITATGQRVTLRCSPRSGDLSVYWYQQSLDQGLQFLIQYYNGEERAKGNILERFSAQQFPDLHSELNLSSLELGDSALYFCASSVVPSYGYTFGSGTRLTVV.

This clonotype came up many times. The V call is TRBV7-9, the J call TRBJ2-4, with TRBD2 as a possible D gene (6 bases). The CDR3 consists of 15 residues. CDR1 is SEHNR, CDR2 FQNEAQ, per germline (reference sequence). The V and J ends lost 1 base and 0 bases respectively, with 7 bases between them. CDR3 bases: TGTGCCAGCAGCTTAGAGGAGGGAGCCAAAAACATTCAGTACTTC. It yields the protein CASSLEEGAKNIQYF.

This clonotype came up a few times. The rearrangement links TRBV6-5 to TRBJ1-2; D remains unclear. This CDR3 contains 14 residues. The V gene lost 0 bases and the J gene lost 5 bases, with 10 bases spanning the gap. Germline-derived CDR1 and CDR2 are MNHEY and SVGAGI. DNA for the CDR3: TGTGCCAGCAGTTACTCATTTGGGGATTATGGCTACACCTTC. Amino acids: CASSYSFGDYGYTF.